This is a list of T cell receptor beta chains from one sample in a study of blood T cell repertoires in COVID-19. TCRdb keeps only in-frame clones here, not all; method: immunoSEQ multiplex PCR. Of about 330,000 clones in the sample, roughly 90% were seen once. The sample taken for sequencing was peripheral blood. These receptors were taken from a young man who had recovered from COVID-19. CDR3s include the opening cysteine and the closing phenylalanine or tryptophan.

TRBJ2-3 TRBV5-1 CASSLVLAGTDTQYF
TRBJ2-7 TRBV6-2/TRBV6-3 CASSYHGTSGSPYEQYF
TRBJ2-5 TRBV3-1/TRBV3-2 CASSLRTSGGAETQYF
TRBJ1-6 TRBV19 CASTPSTSSYNSPLHF
TRBJ1-1 TRBV4-1 CASSQDTGFGTEAFF
TRBJ2-7 TRBV7-9 CASSLNAVSYEQYF
TRBJ2-7 TRBV27 CASGQGRPYEQYF
TRBJ2-3 TRBV4-2 CASSQEPLERTDTQYF
TRBJ2-7 TRBV27 CASSTRVDNNLPYEQYF
TRBJ2-2 TRBV24-1 CATADVGGPSNTGELFF
TRBJ1-1 TRBV10-3 CAIKSGTGNTEAFF
TRBJ2-3 TRBV7-9 CASSPRGGIADTQYF
TRBJ2-5 TRBV19 CASSEDRGRLETQYF
TRBJ2-3 TRBV6-5 CASSLLTSADTQYF
TRBJ2-3 TRBV27 CASRRTGGTDTQYF
TRBJ2-2 TRBV5-6 CASRRDRGTGELFF
TRBJ2-1 TRBV19 CASRSPGGSYNEQFF
TRBJ1-2 TRBV7-9 CASSLQTDYGYTF
TRBJ2-7 TRBV27 CASSIGRTYEQYF
TRBJ2-1 TRBV11-2 CASSVELDGNNEQFF
TRBJ1-4 TRBV6-5 CASTRVYGNEKLFF
TRBJ2-2 TRBV6-2/TRBV6-3 CASSYEMIYPNTGELFF
TRBJ2-7 TRBV6-5 CASSYSGGPSSYEQYF
TRBJ2-2 TRBV2 CASIAGGLNTGELFF
TRBJ1-5 TRBV27 CASMADSNQPQHF
TRBJ2-7 TRBV5-1 CASSQGTLSYEQYF
TRBJ1-3 TRBV25-1 CASSEYQGGAHGNTIYF